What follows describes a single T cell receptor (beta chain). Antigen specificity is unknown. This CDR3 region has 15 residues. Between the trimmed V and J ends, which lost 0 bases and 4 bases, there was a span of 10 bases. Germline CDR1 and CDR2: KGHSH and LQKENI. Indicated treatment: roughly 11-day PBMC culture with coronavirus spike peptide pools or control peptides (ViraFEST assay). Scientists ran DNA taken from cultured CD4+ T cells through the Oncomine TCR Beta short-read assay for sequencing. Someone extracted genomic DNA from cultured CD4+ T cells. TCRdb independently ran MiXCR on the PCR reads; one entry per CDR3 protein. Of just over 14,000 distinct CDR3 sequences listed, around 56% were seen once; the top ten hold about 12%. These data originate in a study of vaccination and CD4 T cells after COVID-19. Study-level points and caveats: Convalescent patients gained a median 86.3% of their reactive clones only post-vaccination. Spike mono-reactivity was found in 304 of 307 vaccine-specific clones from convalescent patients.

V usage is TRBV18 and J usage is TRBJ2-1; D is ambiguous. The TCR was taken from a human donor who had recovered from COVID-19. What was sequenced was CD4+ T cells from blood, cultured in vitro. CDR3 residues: CASSPPSAPYNEQFF. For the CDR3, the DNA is TGTGCCAGCTCACCACCGTCGGCGCCTTACAATGAGCAGTTCTTC.